This is a list of T cell receptor beta chains from one sample in a study of cytomegalovirus exposure and HLA in healthy donors. The method was immunoSEQ multiplex PCR; TCRdb's version includes in-frame clones alone and lacks a portion of them. The table includes about 78,000 clones, 90% to 96% detected once. The sample comprised PBMCs. The source of these receptors is a man between 18 and 35 years old in good health and CMV-seropositive. Both conserved end residues are part of each CDR3. The order of the fields is J gene, D gene, V gene, clone size, CDR3 DNA, CDR3 protein. D genes are given only for firm matches. Rows may omit the clone size; those that give it use once, few, many or a size class.

J gene: TRBJ2-7
D gene: TRBD2
V gene: TRBV5-1
clone size: -
CDR3 DNA: TGCGCCAGCAGCTTGGCCCTAACTAGCGCGGCCTACGAGCAGTACTTC
CDR3 protein: CASSLALTSAAYEQYF

J gene: TRBJ2-5
D gene: TRBD1
V gene: TRBV2
clone size: -
CDR3 DNA: TGTGCCAGCAGTAGACAGGGTGGATCGGAGACCCAGTACTTC
CDR3 protein: CASSRQGGSETQYF

J gene: TRBJ2-4
D gene: -
V gene: TRBV10-3
clone size: -
CDR3 DNA: TGTGCCATCAGTGACCTGGGGCAGGGGAGGGAGAACATTCAGTACTTC
CDR3 protein: CAISDLGQGRENIQYF

J gene: TRBJ1-4
D gene: -
V gene: TRBV9
clone size: -
CDR3 DNA: TGTGCCAGCAGCTCGGGCGGGGAACTGTTTTTT
CDR3 protein: CASSSGGELFF

J gene: TRBJ2-7
D gene: TRBD2
V gene: TRBV4-1
clone size: -
CDR3 DNA: TGCGCCAGCAGCGGACTAGCGGGGAGCTCCTACGAGCAGTACTTC
CDR3 protein: CASSGLAGSSYEQYF

J gene: TRBJ2-2
D gene: TRBD2
V gene: TRBV19
clone size: once
CDR3 DNA: TGTGCCAGTAGGGTGACTAGCGGGAGGACCAACACCGGGGAGCTGTTTTTT
CDR3 protein: CASRVTSGRTNTGELFF

J gene: TRBJ2-1
D gene: TRBD2
V gene: TRBV6-5
clone size: -
CDR3 DNA: TGTGCCAGCAGTCTCGGGACTAGCGGGAGCCATGAGCAGTTCTTC
CDR3 protein: CASSLGTSGSHEQFF

J gene: TRBJ2-7
D gene: -
V gene: TRBV13
clone size: -
CDR3 DNA: TGTGCCAGCAGCTTGGGTACAGGAAGGAAGCCCTACGAGCAGTACTTC
CDR3 protein: CASSLGTGRKPYEQYF

J gene: TRBJ2-5
D gene: TRBD2
V gene: TRBV25-1
clone size: -
CDR3 DNA: TGTGCCAGCAGCATTGGACTAGCGGCATCCGCCCTCCCGGAGACCCAGTACTTC
CDR3 protein: CASSIGLAASALPETQYF

J gene: TRBJ2-1
D gene: TRBD1
V gene: TRBV5-6
clone size: -
CDR3 DNA: TGTGCCAGCAGCTTCGGGACAGGGGACCTCGAGCAGTTCTTC
CDR3 protein: CASSFGTGDLEQFF

J gene: TRBJ2-2
D gene: -
V gene: TRBV7-2
clone size: -
CDR3 DNA: TGTGCCAGCGGCCACACCTTCACCGGGGAGCTGTTTTTT
CDR3 protein: CASGHTFTGELFF

J gene: TRBJ2-2
D gene: TRBD1
V gene: TRBV30
clone size: -
CDR3 DNA: TGTGCCTGGAGGGTCGGGACAGGGGACACCGGGGAGCTGTTTTTT
CDR3 protein: CAWRVGTGDTGELFF

J gene: TRBJ2-7
D gene: TRBD2
V gene: TRBV19
clone size: -
CDR3 DNA: TGTGCCAGTATGGAAGGGACTAGCGGGGTCTACGAGCAGTACTTC
CDR3 protein: CASMEGTSGVYEQYF

J gene: TRBJ1-2
D gene: TRBD1
V gene: TRBV30
clone size: -
CDR3 DNA: TGTGCTGCGAACAGGGGGGGCTATGGCTACACCTTC
CDR3 protein: CAANRGGYGYTF

J gene: TRBJ2-7
D gene: -
V gene: TRBV5-5
clone size: -
CDR3 DNA: TGTGCCAGCCACGGACAAGTATACGAGCAGTACTTC
CDR3 protein: CASHGQVYEQYF

J gene: TRBJ2-5
D gene: -
V gene: TRBV5-1
clone size: -
CDR3 DNA: TGCGCCAGCAGCTTGGGGGTTCAGGTCAGAGAGACCCAGTACTTC
CDR3 protein: CASSLGVQVRETQYF

J gene: TRBJ2-7
D gene: -
V gene: TRBV7-2
clone size: -
CDR3 DNA: TGTGCCAGCAGCTACAGACCGGGATACGAGCAGTACTTC
CDR3 protein: CASSYRPGYEQYF

J gene: TRBJ1-2
D gene: -
V gene: TRBV2
clone size: -
CDR3 DNA: TGTGCCAGCAGTGACCCCGTACAGCTAATCTATGGCTACACCTTC
CDR3 protein: CASSDPVQLIYGYTF

J gene: TRBJ1-5
D gene: -
V gene: TRBV7-8
clone size: -
CDR3 DNA: TGTGCCAGCAGCAAGGAAAGGGGGTTTAGGAATCAGCCCCAGCATTTT
CDR3 protein: CASSKERGFRNQPQHF

J gene: TRBJ1-1
D gene: -
V gene: TRBV15
clone size: -
CDR3 DNA: TGTGCCACCAGACCCGACAGGAGGAACACTGAAGCTTTCTTT
CDR3 protein: CATRPDRRNTEAFF

J gene: TRBJ2-7
D gene: -
V gene: TRBV19
clone size: -
CDR3 DNA: TGTGCCAGTAGTCCTCACAGGGACTCCTACGAGCAGTACTTC
CDR3 protein: CASSPHRDSYEQYF

J gene: TRBJ1-1
D gene: -
V gene: TRBV28
clone size: -
CDR3 DNA: TGTGCCACTATTCCCCGAGACACAGAAGCTTTCTTT
CDR3 protein: CATIPRDTEAFF

J gene: TRBJ2-7
D gene: -
V gene: TRBV7-2
clone size: -
CDR3 DNA: TGTGCCAGCAGTCGGCTGGGGGGAGCAAGCTCCTACGAGCAGTACTTC
CDR3 protein: CASSRLGGASSYEQYF